This TCR beta chain is from a study of blood T cells in healthy people across ages. Germline V gene lookup returns CDR1 LGHDT and CDR2 YNNKEL (reference sequence). The V end lost 7 bases, the J end lost 5 bases, and 17 bases lay between the germline ends. This CDR3 has 14 residues. A second roughly 6 to 11 cycle PCR used barcoded and J-beta primers. TCRdb called the 5' RACE reads again in MiXCR, with one record for every CDR3 protein. The profile shows roughly 500,000 distinct CDR3 sequences, 25% to 30% of them singletons. V is TRBV3-1 and J is TRBJ2-5; TRBD1 might be the D (6 bases). The sequence came from a woman aged 70-85 years in good health. The sequencing input was blood. The CDR3 protein is CASNRLTGWETQYF. The CDR3 DNA follows: TGTGCCAGCAACCGCCTGACAGGCTGGGAGACCCAGTACTTC.